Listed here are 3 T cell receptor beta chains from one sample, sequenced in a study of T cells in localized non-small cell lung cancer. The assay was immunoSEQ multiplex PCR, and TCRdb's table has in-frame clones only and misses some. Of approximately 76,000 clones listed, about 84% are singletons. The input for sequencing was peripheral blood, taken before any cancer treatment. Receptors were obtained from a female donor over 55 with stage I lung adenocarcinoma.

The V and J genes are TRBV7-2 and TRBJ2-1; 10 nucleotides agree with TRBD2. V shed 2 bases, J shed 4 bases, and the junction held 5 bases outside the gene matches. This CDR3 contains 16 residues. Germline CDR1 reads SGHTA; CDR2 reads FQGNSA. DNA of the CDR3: TGTGCCAGCAGCTTAAGCGGGGGGGCGGGTTACAATGAGCAGTTCTTC. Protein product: CASSLSGGAGYNEQFF.

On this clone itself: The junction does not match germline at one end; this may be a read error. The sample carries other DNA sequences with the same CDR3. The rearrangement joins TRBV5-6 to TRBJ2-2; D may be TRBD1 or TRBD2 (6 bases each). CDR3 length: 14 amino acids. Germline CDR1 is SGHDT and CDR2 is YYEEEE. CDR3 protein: CASSSVGGTGELFF. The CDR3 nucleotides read TGTGCCAGCAGTTCGGTGGGGGGCACCGGGGAGTTGTTTTTT. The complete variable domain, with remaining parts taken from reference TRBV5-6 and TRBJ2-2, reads DAGVTQSPTHLIKTRGQQVTLRCSPKSGHDTVSWYQQALGQGPQFIFQYYEEEERQRGNFPDRFSGHQFPNYSSELNVNALLLGDSALYLCASSSVGGTGELFFGEGSRLTVL.

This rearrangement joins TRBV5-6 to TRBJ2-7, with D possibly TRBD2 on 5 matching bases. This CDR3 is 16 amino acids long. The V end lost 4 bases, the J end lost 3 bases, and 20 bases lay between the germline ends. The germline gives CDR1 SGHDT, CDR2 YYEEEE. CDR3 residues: CASSQTKGLVGYEQYF. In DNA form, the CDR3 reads TGTGCCAGCAGCCAGACTAAGGGATTGGTAGGCTACGAGCAGTACTTC.